These 7 T cell receptor beta chains were all obtained from the same sample, sequenced in a study of blood T cells in healthy people across ages. The use of a sample-barcoded 5' primer and a J-beta primer mix characterized a second PCR of about 6 to 11 cycles. MiXCR, applied by TCRdb to the 5' RACE reads, yields one record per CDR3 protein. Of about 940,000 distinct CDR3 sequences in the sample, 40% to 60% were seen once. The sample comprised blood. Receptors originate from a young man in good health.

This clonotype was counted between two and nine times. V usage is TRBV12-3 or TRBV12-4 and J usage is TRBJ2-1; the match to TRBD2 covers 10 bases. V lost 5 bases, J lost 7 bases, and 11 bases stayed unmatched. This CDR3 comprises 16 residues. CDR3 bases: TGTGCCAGCAGTCCTAATACTAGCGGGGCCAAAAATGAGCAGTTCTTC. Translation gives CASSPNTSGAKNEQFF.

CDR3 nucleotide sequence: TGTGCCAGCAGCCCCTACCGCCCTAGCGCTGGGGTCACAGATACGCAGTATTTT. Translated: CASSPYRPSAGVTDTQYF. The V gene is TRBV21-1, the J gene TRBJ2-3; the DNA was not used to check the table's D call, TRBD2. TRBV21-1 is deemed a pseudogene. CDR3 size: 18 residues.

The chain recombines TRBV3-1 with TRBJ1-2, with D possibly TRBD1 on 5 matching bases. The germline V and J ends were trimmed by 0 bases and 2 bases, with 16 bases remaining between them. Germline CDR1 is LGHDT and CDR2 is YNNKEL (reference sequence). This CDR3 spans 17 amino acids. As DNA, the CDR3 is TGTGCCAGCAGCCAAGATTCGGTGGGGCAGACCAACTATGGCTACACCTTC. This sequence encodes CASSQDSVGQTNYGYTF.

V usage is TRBV7-2 and J usage is TRBJ1-3; D not resolved. Germline V gene lookup returns CDR1 SGHTA and CDR2 FQGNSA. The CDR3 extends over 17 amino acids. Trimming shortened V by 5 bases and J by 2 bases, and 19 bases separated the two germline ends. This chain's CDR3 is CASSALSGRRPGNTIYF. The CDR3 DNA sequence: TGTGCCAGCAGCGCCCTTTCGGGCAGGCGTCCTGGAAACACCATATATTTT.

DNA of the CDR3: TGTGCCAGCAGCCAATTTCCGGGACCAGAGACCCAGTACTTC. Its translation is CASSQFPGPETQYF. V gene TRBV3-1 combines with J gene TRBJ2-7; D may match TRBD1 or TRBD2 (5 bases each). The end of the DNA fits TRBJ2-5 better, so the J call may be wrong. Germline CDR1 and CDR2: LGHDT and YNNKEL (reference sequence). The CDR3 has 14 residues.

This chain joins TRBV12-3 or TRBV12-4 and TRBJ2-7; TRBD2 aligns across 9 bases. The CDR3 length is 16 residues. Unmatched junction bases numbered 9, after V lost 1 base and J lost 5 bases. The CDR3 protein is CASSLVAGASPNEQYF. DNA of the CDR3: TGTGCCAGCAGTTTAGTAGCGGGGGCGTCCCCCAACGAGCAGTACTTC.

The chain recombines TRBV6-5 with TRBJ2-7; 9 nucleotides match TRBD1. This CDR3 spans 14 amino acids. V gave up 1 base and J gave up 3 bases; unmatched junction bases: 1. Germline V gene lookup returns CDR1 MNHEY and CDR2 SVGAGI. The DNA of the CDR3 is TGTGCCAGCAGTTACTTGGACAGGGGCTACGAGCAGTACTTC. This gives the protein CASSYLDRGYEQYF.